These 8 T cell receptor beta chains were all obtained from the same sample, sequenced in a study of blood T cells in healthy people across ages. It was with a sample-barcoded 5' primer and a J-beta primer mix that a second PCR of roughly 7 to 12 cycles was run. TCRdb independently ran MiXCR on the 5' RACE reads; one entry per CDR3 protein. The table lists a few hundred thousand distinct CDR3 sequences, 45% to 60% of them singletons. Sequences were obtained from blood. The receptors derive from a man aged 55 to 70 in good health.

The chain's CDR3 is CASSPQNREGGYEQYF. The CDR3 region has the DNA TGTGCCAGCAGCCCCCAAAATCGAGAGGGCGGCTACGAGCAGTACTTC. The V call is TRBV28, the J call TRBJ2-7, with D tentatively TRBD2 (5 bases). V was cut by 6 bases and J by 3 bases, with 21 bases left in between. Germline CDR1 reads MDHEN; CDR2 reads SYDVKM. CDR3 length: 16 residues.

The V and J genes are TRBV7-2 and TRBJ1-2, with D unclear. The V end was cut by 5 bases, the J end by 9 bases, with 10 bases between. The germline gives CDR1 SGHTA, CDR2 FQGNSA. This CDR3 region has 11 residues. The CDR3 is CASSAGDRYTF. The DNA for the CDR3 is TGTGCCAGCAGCGCGGGAGATCGCTACACCTTC.

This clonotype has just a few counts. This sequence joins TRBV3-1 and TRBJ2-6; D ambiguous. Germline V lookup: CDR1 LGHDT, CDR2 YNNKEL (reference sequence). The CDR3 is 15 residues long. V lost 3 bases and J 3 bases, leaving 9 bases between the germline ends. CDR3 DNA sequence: TGTGCCAGCAGCCACCAGCGTAATGGGGCCAACGTCCTGACTTTC. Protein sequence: CASSHQRNGANVLTF.

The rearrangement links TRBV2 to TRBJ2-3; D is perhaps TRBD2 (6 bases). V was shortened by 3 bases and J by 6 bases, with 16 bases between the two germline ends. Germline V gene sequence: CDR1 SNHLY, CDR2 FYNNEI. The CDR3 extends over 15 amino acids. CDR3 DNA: TGTGCCAGCAGTGACGGTTCGAGCGGGCTGGATACGCAGTATTTT. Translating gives CASSDGSSGLDTQYF.

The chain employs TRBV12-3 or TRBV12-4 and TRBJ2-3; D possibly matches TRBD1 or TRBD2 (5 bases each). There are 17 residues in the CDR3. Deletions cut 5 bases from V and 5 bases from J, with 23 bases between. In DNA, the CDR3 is TGTGCCAGCAGTCTAACCCGGGGCAGACTCCTTGGAGATACGCAGTATTTT. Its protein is CASSLTRGRLLGDTQYF.

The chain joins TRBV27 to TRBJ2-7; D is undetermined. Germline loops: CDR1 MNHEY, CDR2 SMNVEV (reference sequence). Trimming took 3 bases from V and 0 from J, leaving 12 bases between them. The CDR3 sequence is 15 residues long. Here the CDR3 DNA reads TGTGCCAGCAGTTTCGGCAACCCGAGCTCCTACGAGCAGTACTTC. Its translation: CASSFGNPSSYEQYF.

CDR3: CASSWGNLGETQYF. The CDR3 DNA sequence: TGTGCCAGCAGCTGGGGCAATCTGGGAGAGACCCAGTACTTC. The gene calls are TRBV5-4 and TRBJ2-5, with a tentative D call TRBD1 (5 bases). The CDR3 runs 14 residues. V was pared by 3 bases and J by 4 bases, with 13 bases between. From germline, CDR1 is SGHNT and CDR2 YYREEE (reference sequence).

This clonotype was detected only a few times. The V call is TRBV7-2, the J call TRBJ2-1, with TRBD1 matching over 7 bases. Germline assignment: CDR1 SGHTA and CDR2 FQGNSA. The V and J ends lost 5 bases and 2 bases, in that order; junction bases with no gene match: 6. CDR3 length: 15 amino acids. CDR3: CASSLQGKTYNEQFF. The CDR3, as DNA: TGTGCCAGCAGCCTACAGGGGAAGACCTACAATGAGCAGTTCTTC.